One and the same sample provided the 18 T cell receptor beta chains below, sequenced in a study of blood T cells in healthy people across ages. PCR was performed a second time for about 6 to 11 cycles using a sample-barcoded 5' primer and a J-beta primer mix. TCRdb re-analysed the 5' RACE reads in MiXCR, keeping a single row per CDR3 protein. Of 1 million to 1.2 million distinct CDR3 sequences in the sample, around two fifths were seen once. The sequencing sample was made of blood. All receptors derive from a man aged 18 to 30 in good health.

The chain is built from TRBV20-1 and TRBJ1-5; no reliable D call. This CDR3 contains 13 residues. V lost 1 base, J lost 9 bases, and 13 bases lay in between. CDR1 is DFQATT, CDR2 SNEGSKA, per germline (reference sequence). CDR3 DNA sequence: TGCAGTGCTAGAGTCACGAGCACTCGGCCCCAGCATTTT. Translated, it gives CSARVTSTRPQHF.

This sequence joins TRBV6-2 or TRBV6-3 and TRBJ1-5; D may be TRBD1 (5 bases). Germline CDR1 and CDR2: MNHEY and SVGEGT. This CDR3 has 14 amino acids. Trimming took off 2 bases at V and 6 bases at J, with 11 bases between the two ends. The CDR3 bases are TGTGCCAGCAGTTACATCCAGGGAATTCAGCCCCAGCATTTT. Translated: CASSYIQGIQPQHF.

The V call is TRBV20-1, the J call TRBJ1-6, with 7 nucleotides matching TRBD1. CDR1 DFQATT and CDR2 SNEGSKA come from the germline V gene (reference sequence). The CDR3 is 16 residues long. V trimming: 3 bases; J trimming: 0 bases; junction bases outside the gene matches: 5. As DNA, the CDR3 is TGCAGTGCTAGGGTACAGGGGACCTCCTATAATTCACCCCTCCACTTT. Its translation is CSARVQGTSYNSPLHF.

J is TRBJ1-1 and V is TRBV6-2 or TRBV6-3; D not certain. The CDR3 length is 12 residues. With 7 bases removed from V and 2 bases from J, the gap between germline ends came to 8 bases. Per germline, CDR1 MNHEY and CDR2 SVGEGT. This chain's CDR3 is CASTTANTEAFF. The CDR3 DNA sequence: TGTGCCAGCACTACAGCTAACACTGAAGCTTTCTTT.

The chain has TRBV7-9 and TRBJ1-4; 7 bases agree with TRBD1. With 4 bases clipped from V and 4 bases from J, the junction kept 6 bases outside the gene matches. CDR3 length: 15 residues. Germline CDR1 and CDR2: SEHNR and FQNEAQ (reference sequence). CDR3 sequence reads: CASSSGDSLNEKLFF. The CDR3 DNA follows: TGTGCCAGCAGCTCGGGGGACAGCCTTAATGAAAAACTGTTTTTT.

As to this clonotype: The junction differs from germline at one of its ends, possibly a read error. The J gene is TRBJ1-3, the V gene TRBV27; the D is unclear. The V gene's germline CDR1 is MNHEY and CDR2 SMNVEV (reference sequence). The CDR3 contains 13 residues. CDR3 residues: CASSFSGGNTVYF. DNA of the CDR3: TGTGCCAGCAGTTTTTCGGGTGGAAACACCGTATATTTT.

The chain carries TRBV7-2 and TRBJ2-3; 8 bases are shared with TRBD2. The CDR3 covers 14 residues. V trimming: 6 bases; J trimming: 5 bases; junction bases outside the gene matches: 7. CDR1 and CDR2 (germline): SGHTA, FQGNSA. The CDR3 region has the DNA TGTGCCAGCAGAAAACGGGGGGGAAGAGATACGCAGTATTTT. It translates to CASRKRGGRDTQYF.

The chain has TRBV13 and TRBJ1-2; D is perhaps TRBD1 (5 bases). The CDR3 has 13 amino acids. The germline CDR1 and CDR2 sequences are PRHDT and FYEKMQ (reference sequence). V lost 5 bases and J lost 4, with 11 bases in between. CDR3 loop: CASSRDGGYGYTF. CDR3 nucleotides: TGTGCCAGCAGCAGGGACGGTGGCTATGGCTACACCTTC.

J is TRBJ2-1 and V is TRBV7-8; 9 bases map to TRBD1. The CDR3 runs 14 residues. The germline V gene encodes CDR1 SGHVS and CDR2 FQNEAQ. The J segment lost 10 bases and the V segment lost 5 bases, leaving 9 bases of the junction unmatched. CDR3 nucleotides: TGTGCCAGCAGCACGCGGGACAGGGACTACGAGCAGTTCTTC. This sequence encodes CASSTRDRDYEQFF.

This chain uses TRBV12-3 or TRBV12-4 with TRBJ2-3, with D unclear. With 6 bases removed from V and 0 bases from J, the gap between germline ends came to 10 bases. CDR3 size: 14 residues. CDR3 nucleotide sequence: TGTGCCAGCAGCCCTCGGTATAGCACAGATACGCAGTATTTT. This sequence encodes CASSPRYSTDTQYF.

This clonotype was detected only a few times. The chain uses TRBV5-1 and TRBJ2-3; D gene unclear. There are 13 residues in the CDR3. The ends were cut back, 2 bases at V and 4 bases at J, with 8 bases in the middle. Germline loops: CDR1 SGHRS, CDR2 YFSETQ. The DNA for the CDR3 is TGCGCCAGCAGCTTCGCAGTGGCAGATACGCAGTATTTT. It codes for CASSFAVADTQYF.

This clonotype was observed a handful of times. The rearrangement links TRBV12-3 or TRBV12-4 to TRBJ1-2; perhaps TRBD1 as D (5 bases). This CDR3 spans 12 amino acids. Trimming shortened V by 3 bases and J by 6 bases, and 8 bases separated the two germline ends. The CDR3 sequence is CASSLGHDGYTF. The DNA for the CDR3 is TGTGCCAGCAGTTTGGGGCACGATGGCTACACCTTC.

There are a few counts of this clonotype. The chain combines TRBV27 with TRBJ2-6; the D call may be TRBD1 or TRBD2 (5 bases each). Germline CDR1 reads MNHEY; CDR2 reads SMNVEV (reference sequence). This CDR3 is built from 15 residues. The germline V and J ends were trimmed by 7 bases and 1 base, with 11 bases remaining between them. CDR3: CASTPGRSGANVLTF. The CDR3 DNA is TGTGCCAGCACCCCGGGGCGTTCTGGGGCCAACGTCCTGACTTTC.

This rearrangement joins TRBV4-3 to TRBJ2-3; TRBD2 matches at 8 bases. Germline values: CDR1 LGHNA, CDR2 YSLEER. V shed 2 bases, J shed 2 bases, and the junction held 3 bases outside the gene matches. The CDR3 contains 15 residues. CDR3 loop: CASSQTGGHTDTQYF. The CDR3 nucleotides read TGCGCCAGCAGCCAAACGGGGGGGCACACAGATACGCAGTATTTT.

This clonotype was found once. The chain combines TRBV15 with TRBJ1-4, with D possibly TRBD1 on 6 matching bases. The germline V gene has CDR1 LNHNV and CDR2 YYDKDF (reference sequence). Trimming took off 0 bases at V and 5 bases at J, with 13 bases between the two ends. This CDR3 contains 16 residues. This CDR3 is CATSRDQRGFNEKLFF. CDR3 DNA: TGTGCCACCAGCAGAGATCAGAGGGGGTTCAATGAAAAACTGTTTTTT.

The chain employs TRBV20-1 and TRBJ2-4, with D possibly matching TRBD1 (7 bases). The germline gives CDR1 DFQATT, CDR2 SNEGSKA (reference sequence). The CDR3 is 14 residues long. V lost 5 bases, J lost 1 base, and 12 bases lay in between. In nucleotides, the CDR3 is TGCAGTGCTCAGGAGGGGGCCGCCAAAAACATTCAGTACTTC. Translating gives CSAQEGAAKNIQYF.

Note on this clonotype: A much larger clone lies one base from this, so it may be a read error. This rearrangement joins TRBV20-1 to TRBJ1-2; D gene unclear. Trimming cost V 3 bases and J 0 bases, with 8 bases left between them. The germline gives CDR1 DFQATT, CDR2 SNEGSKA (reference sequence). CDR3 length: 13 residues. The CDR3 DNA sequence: TGCAGTGCTAGCCGGCAGACTAACTATGGCTACACCTTC. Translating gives CSASRQTNYGYTF.

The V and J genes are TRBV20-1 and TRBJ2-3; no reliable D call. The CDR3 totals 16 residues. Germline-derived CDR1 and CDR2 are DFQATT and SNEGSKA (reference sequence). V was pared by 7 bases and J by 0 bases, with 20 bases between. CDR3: CSVPRRERTSTDTQYF. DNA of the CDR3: TGCAGTGTCCCACGCCGCGAACGCACTAGCACAGATACGCAGTATTTT.